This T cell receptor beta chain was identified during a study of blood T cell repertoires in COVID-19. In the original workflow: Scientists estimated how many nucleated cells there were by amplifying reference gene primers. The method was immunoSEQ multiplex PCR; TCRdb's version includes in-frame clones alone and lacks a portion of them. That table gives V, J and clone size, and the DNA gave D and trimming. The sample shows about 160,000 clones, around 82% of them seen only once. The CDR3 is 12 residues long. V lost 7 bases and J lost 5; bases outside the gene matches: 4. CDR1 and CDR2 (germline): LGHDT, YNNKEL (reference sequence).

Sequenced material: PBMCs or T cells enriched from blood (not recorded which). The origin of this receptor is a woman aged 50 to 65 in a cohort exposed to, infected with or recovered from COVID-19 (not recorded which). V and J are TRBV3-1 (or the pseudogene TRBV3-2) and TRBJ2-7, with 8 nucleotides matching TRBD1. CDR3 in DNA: TGTGCCAGCAACCTACAGGGGGACGAGCAGTACTTC. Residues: CASNLQGDEQYF.